A selection of T cell receptor beta chains follows, all from one sample in a study of T-cell memory formation after mild COVID-19. TCRdb re-called the 5' RACE reads through MiXCR, storing one row per CDR3 protein. This repertoire shows about 560,000 distinct CDR3 sequences, about a fifth found once; its top ten account for approximately 8.4%. The sample comprised PBMCs or a T cell subset sorted from them (not recorded which). These receptors were obtained from an adult woman who had mild COVID-19 (a few samples of this study predate the infection). Cell type and time point are not known. Both conserved end residues are part of each CDR3. The D gene is left open where the match is weak. The size of a clone is reported for some rows only, either as once, few or many, or as a class for expanded clones.

few	.	TRBJ1-6	TRBV6-2/TRBV6-3	15	CASSPPWGRNSPLHF	TGTGCCAGCAGTCCTCCGTGGGGGAGGAATTCACCCCTCCACTTT
.	TRBD2	TRBJ2-3	TRBV5-1	14	CASSSGGVGGTQYF	TGCGCCAGCAGCTCCGGGGGGGTAGGAGGTACGCAGTATTTT
.	TRBD1	TRBJ1-1	TRBV3-1	14	CASSQTGGSAEAFF	TGTGCCAGCAGTCAAACAGGGGGCAGTGCTGAAGCTTTCTTT
few	.	TRBJ2-2	TRBV29-1	12	CSVRANTGELFF	TGCAGCGTTCGCGCGAACACCGGGGAGCTGTTTTTT
.	.	TRBJ2-3	TRBV4-1	16	CASSQGLSFTGDTQYF	TGCGCCAGCAGCCAGGGACTCTCCTTTACGGGGGATACGCAGTATTTT
few	TRBD1	TRBJ1-2	TRBV12-3/TRBV12-4	14	CASTPRGGPYGYTF	TGTGCCAGCACCCCTAGAGGGGGCCCTTATGGCTACACCTTC
few	.	TRBJ1-5	TRBV27	14	CASSLAGLNQPQHF	TGTGCCAGCAGTTTAGCAGGGCTCAATCAGCCCCAGCATTTT
many	TRBD2	TRBJ2-3	TRBV7-2	17	CASSFPGLAGATDTQYF	TGTGCCAGCAGCTTCCCCGGTCTAGCGGGAGCAACAGATACGCAGTATTTT
.	.	TRBJ1-1	TRBV6-5	15	CASNRQKGVNTEAFF	TGTGCCAGCAATCGACAGAAGGGAGTGAACACTGAAGCTTTCTTT
few	TRBD1	TRBJ2-1	TRBV5-1	12	CASSLAPGTAFF	TGCGCCAGCAGCTTGGCCCCCGGGACAGCTTTCTTC
many	.	TRBJ2-6	TRBV7-3	16	CASSANPQSGANVLTF	TGTGCCAGCAGCGCAAACCCCCAGTCAGGGGCCAACGTCCTGACTTTC
.	.	TRBJ2-1	TRBV30	13	CAWSVGSWNEQFF	TGTGCCTGGAGTGTCGGCAGTTGGAATGAGCAGTTCTTC
.	.	TRBJ1-4	TRBV7-2	13	CASSFRTDEKLFF	TGTGCCAGCAGCTTTCGGACGGATGAAAAACTGTTTTTT
few	.	TRBJ1-1	TRBV15	14	CATSRSSLNTEAFF	TGTGCCACCAGCAGAAGCAGTCTGAACACTGAAGCTTTCTTT
few	.	TRBJ1-2	TRBV12-3/TRBV12-4	16	CASSFGISARLSGYTF	TGTGCCAGCAGTTTCGGGATCAGCGCCAGGCTCTCGGGCTACACCTTC
once	TRBD1	TRBJ1-5	TRBV7-2	13	CASRGQNNQPQHF	TGTGCCAGCAGGGGACAGAACAATCAGCCCCAGCATTTT
few	.	TRBJ2-3	TRBV9	15	CASSAQVQWGDTQYF	TGTGCCAGCAGCGCCCAGGTCCAGTGGGGAGATACGCAGTATTTT
.	TRBD2	TRBJ2-1	TRBV2	13	CATGTSGYNEQFF	TGTGCCACCGGGACTAGCGGGTACAATGAGCAGTTCTTC
.	.	TRBJ1-1	TRBV4-1	17	CASSQGGSMIGNTEAFF	TGCGCCAGCAGCCAAGGGGGAAGTATGATTGGGAACACTGAAGCTTTCTTT
few	.	TRBJ1-1	TRBV5-1	14	CASSYSRGRTEAFF	TGCGCCAGCAGCTACTCCAGGGGCCGGACTGAAGCTTTCTTT
.	.	TRBJ1-6	TRBV27	13	CASSWVGRSPLHF	TGTGCCAGCAGTTGGGTAGGAAGGTCACCCCTCCACTTT
.	TRBD2	TRBJ2-1	TRBV3-1	16	CASSQAAPSGYNEQFF	TGTGCCAGCAGCCAAGCGGCCCCTAGCGGCTACAATGAGCAGTTCTTC
.	TRBD2	TRBJ2-1	TRBV7-6	16	CASSLADLAGVVEQFF	TGTGCCAGCAGCTTAGCGGATCTAGCGGGAGTAGTTGAGCAGTTCTTC
.	.	TRBJ2-1	TRBV27	14	CASSFGGGVGDRFF	TGTGCCAGCAGTTTCGGTGGGGGAGTGGGTGATCGGTTCTTC
.	.	TRBJ2-1	TRBV9	17	CASSPHPGGGPNNEQFF	TGTGCCAGCAGCCCACACCCAGGGGGGGGACCGAACAATGAGCAGTTCTTC
.	TRBD1	TRBJ2-2	TRBV23-1	15	CASSPPGQGTGELFF	TGCGCCAGCAGTCCGCCGGGACAGGGCACCGGGGAGCTGTTTTTT
few	.	TRBJ2-3	TRBV12-3/TRBV12-4	15	CASRPGNSGGDTQYF	TGTGCCAGCAGACCAGGAAACTCGGGGGGCGATACGCAGTATTTT